Each of the 18 T cell receptor beta chains below was sequenced from the same sample in a study of T cells in Graves' hyperthyroidism and ophthalmopathy. TCR beta CDR3 regions were amplified from RNA transcripts. HTBI primers were the set used in a first-round RT-PCR of the TCR CDR3. TCRdb re-analysed the multiplex PCR reads in MiXCR, keeping a single row per CDR3 protein. The data contain 800,000 or so distinct CDR3 sequences, more than 30% of them seen just once; the ten biggest clones take up over 8%. The sample taken for sequencing was blood. The receptors shown here come from a man aged 18 to 35 with Graves' hyperthyroidism.

This clonotype is a singleton in its sample. The J gene is TRBJ2-7, the V gene TRBV11-2, with D uncertain. Trimming stripped 0 bases from V and 1 base from J, with 7 bases between. CDR1 SGHAT and CDR2 FQNNGV come from the germline V gene. The CDR3 is made up of 14 amino acids. CDR3 sequence: CASSLEFRSYEQYF. Here the CDR3 DNA reads TGTGCCAGCAGCTTAGAATTCCGATCCTACGAGCAGTACTTC.

The sample holds many counts of this clonotype. V gene TRBV19 combines with J gene TRBJ1-5, with TRBD1 identical over 9 bases. After removal of 5 bases from V and 4 bases from J, the junction contained 9 bases not matched to a gene. This CDR3 comprises 16 residues. Per the germline V gene, CDR1 is LNHDA and CDR2 is SQIVND (reference sequence). The CDR3 region is CASSPRGQGPNQPQHF. The CDR3 nucleotides are TGTGCCAGTAGTCCTCGGGGACAGGGCCCGAATCAGCCCCAGCATTTT.

This sequence joins TRBV11-2 and TRBJ1-4; TRBD1 matches at 9 bases. Germline loops: CDR1 SGHAT, CDR2 FQNNGV. This CDR3 is 17 amino acids long. With 5 bases clipped from V and 3 bases from J, the junction kept 10 bases outside the gene matches. This chain's CDR3 is CASSPILRDRANEKLFF. The DNA for the CDR3 is TGTGCCAGCAGCCCCATCCTGCGGGACAGGGCTAATGAAAAACTGTTTTTT.

The chain has TRBV15 and TRBJ2-5; unclear D gene. The ends were cut back, 3 bases at V and 3 bases at J, with 14 bases in the middle. CDR1 and CDR2 (germline): LNHNV, YYDKDF (reference sequence). This CDR3 has 15 amino acids. The CDR3 sequence is CATSSDPAREETQYF. CDR3 coding DNA: TGTGCCACCAGCAGTGACCCTGCCCGCGAAGAGACCCAGTACTTC.

The table lists this clonotype with many counts. The chain couples TRBV19 to TRBJ1-2; tentatively, D is TRBD1 (5 bases). This CDR3 is built from 15 residues. The ends were cut back, 5 bases at V and 2 bases at J, with 15 bases in the middle. Looked up from germline, CDR1 is LNHDA and CDR2 is SQIVND (reference sequence). The CDR3 loop is CASSAFGTVNYGYTF. CDR3 in DNA: TGTGCCAGTAGTGCCTTCGGGACCGTCAACTATGGCTACACCTTC.

This clonotype was found a few times. The chain uses TRBV4-1 and TRBJ2-7; weak D call: TRBD1 (6 bases). V lost 3 bases and J lost 5, with 11 bases in between. The CDR3 length is 13 residues. Germline assignment: CDR1 MGHRA and CDR2 YSYEKL. The CDR3 protein is CASSHQGINEQYF. CDR3 DNA sequence: TGCGCCAGCAGCCACCAGGGGATCAACGAGCAGTACTTC.

This clonotype was recorded at least ten times. The V and J genes are TRBV19 and TRBJ1-1; TRBD1 matches at 9 bases. Per germline, CDR1 LNHDA and CDR2 SQIVND (reference sequence). V lost 3 bases and J lost 1; bases outside the gene matches: 3. The CDR3 runs 15 residues. The CDR3, as DNA: TGTGCCAGTAGTATGGGGGACAGGGCGAACACTGAAGCTTTCTTT. It is translated as CASSMGDRANTEAFF.

Points on this clonotype: The conserved phenylalanine or tryptophan is not found at the CDR3 terminus, so this likely reflects a read error. The limits of the CDR3 on the DNA are not certain, so only TCRdb's listed CDR3 is given. The chain recombines TRBV7-2 with TRBJ2-7; TRBD2, the table's D call, lacks a check against the DNA. The CDR3 contains 13 residues when both ends are counted. Germline V CDR1 and CDR2: SGHTA, FQGNSA. CDR3 sequence reads: CASSSPTGTSRSI.

This clonotype was counted a few times. The rearrangement joins TRBV29-1 to TRBJ1-2; TRBD1 might be the D (5 bases). Trimming removed 1 base from V and 10 bases from J, with 13 bases in between. Germline V CDR1 and CDR2: SQVTM, ANQGSEA. The CDR3 is made up of 12 amino acids. CDR3 in DNA: TGCAGCGTTGAAGGGACACCCTGGGACTACACCTTC. Encoded protein: CSVEGTPWDYTF.

A few counts support this clonotype. The chain is built from TRBV19 and TRBJ1-1; 9 positions agree with TRBD1. The length of the CDR3 is 16 residues. V dropped 1 base and J dropped 6; count of bases not matched to a gene: 9. Germline values: CDR1 LNHDA, CDR2 SQIVND (reference sequence). The CDR3 bases are TGTGCCAGTAGTATAGTTCCGGGACAGGGAACCGCTGAAGCTTTCTTT. The encoded protein is CASSIVPGQGTAEAFF.

The table lists this clonotype with a few counts. The J gene is TRBJ1-1, the V gene TRBV4-1; a weak D match, TRBD1 (5 bases). The germline V gene has CDR1 MGHRA and CDR2 YSYEKL. Trimming cost V 1 base and J 7 bases, with 10 bases left between them. This CDR3 is built from 13 residues. In DNA, the CDR3 is TGCGCCAGCAGCCAAGCCCCAGGGCGTGAAGCTTTCTTT. Amino acid sequence: CASSQAPGREAFF.

J is TRBJ2-6 and V is TRBV6-5; D unclear. CDR1 MNHEY and CDR2 SVGAGI come from the germline V gene. The CDR3 totals 16 residues. Trimming cost V 0 bases and J 2 bases, with 8 bases left between them. CDR3 coding DNA: TGTGCCAGCAGTTACTCGACCGGAACTGGGGCCAACGTCCTGACTTTC. This gives the protein CASSYSTGTGANVLTF.

The chain joins TRBV29-1 to TRBJ1-1; 7 bases line up with TRBD1. V lost 7 bases, J lost 3 bases, and 8 bases stayed unmatched. This CDR3 contains 13 residues. CDR1 is SQVTM, CDR2 ANQGSEA, per germline. The CDR3 spells CSEQGRGYTEAFF. DNA of the CDR3: TGCAGCGAACAGGGGCGGGGGTACACTGAAGCTTTCTTT.

J is TRBJ2-7 and V is TRBV4-1; D is undetermined. Trimming took 0 bases from V and 11 from J, leaving 2 bases between them. Germline V CDR1 and CDR2: MGHRA, YSYEKL. The CDR3 totals 9 residues. In DNA form, the CDR3 reads TGCGCCAGCAGCCAAGAGGAGTACTTC. Protein: CASSQEEYF.

This clonotype was picked up many times. The gene calls are TRBV2 and TRBJ2-7, with 11 bases matching TRBD2. Germline V gene lookup returns CDR1 SNHLY and CDR2 FYNNEI. CDR3 length: 15 residues. J lost 1 base, V lost 7 bases, and 6 bases had no gene match. The CDR3 bases are TGTGCCAGCACAATACTAGCGGGAGTGTCCTACGAGCAGTACTTC. It yields the protein CASTILAGVSYEQYF.

Notes on this clonotype: One end of the junction is discordant with germline, which a read error may explain. V usage is TRBV4-1 and J usage is TRBJ1-1; TRBD1 might be the D (5 bases). In germline, CDR1 is MGHRA, CDR2 YSYEKL. The CDR3 is made up of 15 amino acids. This chain's CDR3 is CASSQRDGVHTEAFF. The CDR3 region has the DNA TGTGCCAGCAGCCAAAGGGACGGGGTCCACACTGAAGCTTTCTTT.

This clonotype turned up a few times. This chain links TRBV20-1 with TRBJ2-5; 7 bases align to TRBD1. The CDR3 has 15 amino acids. In germline, CDR1 is DFQATT, CDR2 SNEGSKA (reference sequence). J was trimmed by 5 bases and V by 6 bases; bases with no gene match: 15. CDR3 sequence reads: CSARHPRQGRETQYF. In nucleotides, the CDR3 is TGCAGTGCCCGACACCCTCGACAGGGCAGGGAGACCCAGTACTTC.

The chain couples TRBV9 to TRBJ2-5; 10 bases map to TRBD2. The CDR3 has 13 amino acids. CDR1 is SGDLS and CDR2 is YYNGEE in the germline V gene. J lost 7 bases, V lost 3 bases, and 3 bases had no gene match. This CDR3 is CASSASGGGTQYF. The DNA of the CDR3 is TGTGCCAGCAGCGCTAGCGGGGGAGGGACCCAGTACTTC.